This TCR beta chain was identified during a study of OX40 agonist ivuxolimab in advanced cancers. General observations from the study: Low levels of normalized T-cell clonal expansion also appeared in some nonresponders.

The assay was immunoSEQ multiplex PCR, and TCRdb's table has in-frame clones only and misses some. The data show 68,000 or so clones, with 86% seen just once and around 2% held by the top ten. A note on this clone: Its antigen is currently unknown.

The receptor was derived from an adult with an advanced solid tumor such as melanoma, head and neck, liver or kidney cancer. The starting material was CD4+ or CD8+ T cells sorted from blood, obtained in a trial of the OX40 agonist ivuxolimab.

Written as DNA, the CDR3 is TGCGCCAGCAGTGCCGGGACAGGGGTCTACGAGCAGTACTTC. This gives the protein CASSAGTGVYEQYF. The rearrangement joins TRBV10-2 to TRBJ2-7, with 10 bases identical to TRBD1. The germline V gene encodes CDR1 WSHSY and CDR2 SAAADI. This CDR3 has 14 residues. V lost 4 bases to trimming and J lost 3 bases; unmatched junction nucleotides: 3.